Detailed here is one T cell receptor (beta chain). The sample belongs to a study of PD-1 blockade in classical Hodgkin lymphoma. The length of the CDR3 is 15 residues. CDR1 is SGHTA and CDR2 is FQGNSA in the germline V gene. V lost 5 bases, J lost 5 bases, and 7 bases stayed unmatched. Time point of the sample: cycle 4 day 1 (C4D1), after five to seven weeks of nivolumab. Each patient's relapse followed autologous stem cell transplantation, and brentuximab vedotin exposure varied. Data came from immunoSEQ multiplex PCR; TCRdb stores just in-frame clones and leaves some out. The table includes some 90,000 clones, 78% detected once.

The rearrangement links TRBV7-2 to TRBJ2-7, with TRBD1 identical over 12 bases. This receptor was obtained from a human donor with classical Hodgkin lymphoma. The material was peripheral blood mononuclear cells (PBMCs), obtained before the fourth cycle of nivolumab. This CDR3 reads CASSPKGTGGHEQYF. The DNA of the CDR3 is TGTGCCAGCAGCCCTAAGGGGACAGGGGGCCACGAGCAGTACTTC.